This T cell receptor (beta chain) was obtained from a study of T cell responses to AZD1222 COVID-19 vaccine (dated by TCRdb to the early 2020s). Background for the entire study: TCR sequencing covered roughly 230 trial participants: about 210 given two doses of AZD1222 and some 25 given two doses of MenACWY control vaccine. Trial participants were enrolled by age into 18-55, 56-69 and 70-plus year subgroups, with around 140, 26 and 57 TCR-sequenced participants respectively.

For this clone: What antigen it recognizes has not been identified. No per-base quality is available; no much larger clone lies one base away.

The CDR3 regions of human TCRbeta chains were analyzed by immunosequencing. The original methods were these. TCRs in the repertoires were compared against a reference library of SARS-CoV-2-specific TCRs that had been generated with the MIRA antigen-specificity platform. Breadth meant the fraction of unique TCRs that were SARS-CoV-2-associated, whereas depth meant the fraction of total T cells that were SARS-CoV-2-associated. Using the MIRA data, each spike-specific TCR was assigned both to the spike region to which the TCR was reactive and to a CD4 or CD8 class. Log10-transformed breadth and depth values were compared by one-way ANOVA with Sidak's multiple comparisons tests. In TCRdb, the immuneACCESS table is reduced to in-frame sequences with V and J assigned. These tables do not hold every clone; where another copy was compared, an unresolved V gene accounts for under half, and the others remain unexplained. That table gives V, J and clone size, and the DNA gave D and trimming. This sample gives 150,000 to 200,000 clones in total; more than 90% of them show up just once. The ten largest clones represent less than 4.5% of the sample.

The time point label, as the study defines it: about 28 days (+/-7) after the second vaccine dose. The treatment or condition label, read with the paper, signifies: meningococcal conjugate vaccine given as trial control. Vaccinee samples came from UK trials COV001 and COV002, including a single-blind randomized controlled phase 2/3 trial of AZD1222 (ChAdOx1 nCoV-19) in healthy adults. Trial participant PBMC samples were collected at day 0 and day 28 after the second dose for TCRbeta chain sequencing. The germline V end is reduced by 9 bases and the J end by 5 bases; junction bases left unmatched: 12. From a lookup of the germline V gene (reference sequence), CDR1 and CDR2 are LNHDA and SQIVND. The CDR3 sequence holds 15 residues, the cysteine and phenylalanine included. Only the CDR3 DNA is retained, 45 bases long and in frame from the first base. Overall study outcomes, separate from this receptor: Conclusions about previously exposed vaccinees are limited because only five to seven AZD1222 recipients were SARS-CoV-2 seropositive at baseline. Most participants were white British and females outnumbered males, and the authors suggested that clonal diversity may have been underestimated. The 56-69-year group was small, and its depth increase did not reach significance, likely because of low power. After two AZD1222 doses, spike-specific TCR breadth and depth were significantly higher than at day 0 and than in MenACWY recipients. No day 14 peak-response samples were available, so repertoires were characterized only after the peak T cell response. CD4 TCRs associated with the vaccine covered the entire spike protein, and the dominant responses were in regions 160-218 and 743-854. Nearly half of unique spike-specific TCRs reportedly recognized epitopes outside regions mutated in the B.1.351 and B.1.1.7 variants.

The material was peripheral blood, obtained 28 days after the second dose of the MenACWY control vaccine. The chain is encoded by TRBV19 joined to TRBJ2-5; TRBD2 aligns with 10 central bases. This TCR was recovered from an adult who received the MenACWY meningococcal vaccine as a control. The DNA is as follows: TGTGCCAGCCACCCCTCTAGCGGGAGTCTGGAGACCCAGTACTTC. It translates as CASHPSSGSLETQYF.